This TCR beta chain was retrieved from a study of blood T cell repertoires in COVID-19. Study overall: COVID-19 samples, acute and convalescent, were from the United States, Italy and Spain. T cells, B-cell-depleted T cells, or PBMCs supplied cDNA or gDNA.

This CDR3 comprises 15 residues. Germline CDR1 reads SGHVS; CDR2 reads FQNEAQ. The trim removed 5 bases at V and 6 bases at J, leaving 10 bases unmatched. Per the original methods: Nucleated cell counts were estimated from reference gene primer amplification. Only in-frame clones appear in the TCRdb table, and some are missing; sequencing was by immunoSEQ multiplex PCR. V and J calls and clone size are as listed in that table; D and trimming were resolved from the DNA. Here the sample spans about 200,000 clones, about nine tenths being singletons. V and J are TRBV7-8 and TRBJ2-5; 9 bases map to TRBD2. The sequence came from a young man with active or convalescent COVID-19. Sequenced sample: peripheral blood. Here the CDR3 DNA reads TGTGCCAGCAGCCCTTTGCGGGAGGGTGGGAAGACCCAGTACTTC. Amino acid sequence: CASSPLREGGKTQYF.